The 17 T cell receptor beta chains below come from one sample, sequenced in a study of shared clonotypes between healthy human individuals. Profiled with immunoSEQ multiplex PCR; TCRdb holds only in-frame clones, not every one. The sample has under 1,900,000 clones, 98% seen once; the top ten hold about 0.34%. Sequencing was performed on naive CD4+ T cells sorted from blood. Subset denoted: CD45RA+ positively selected. The origin of the receptors is a man aged 30 to 45 in good health.

This clone has a single count. The chain is built from TRBV13 and TRBJ1-1, with D hard to call. The ends were cut back, 3 bases at V and 10 bases at J, with 15 bases in the middle. The CDR3 runs 13 residues. The germline CDR1 and CDR2 sequences are PRHDT and FYEKMQ (reference sequence). CDR3 region: CASSFGSLVGAFF. The DNA of the CDR3 is TGTGCCAGCAGCTTCGGCAGTCTTGTCGGAGCTTTCTTT.

CDR3 residues: CATSKPPGVAGREEQFF. The CDR3 DNA sequence: TGTGCCACCAGCAAACCCCCGGGGGTAGCGGGAAGGGAGGAGCAGTTCTTC. The genes are TRBV15 and TRBJ2-1; 8 nucleotides match TRBD2. The CDR3 totals 17 residues. The germline V gene encodes CDR1 LNHNV and CDR2 YYDKDF (reference sequence). The V segment lost 4 bases and the J segment 10 bases; nucleotides outside the gene matches: 18.

Here the CDR3 DNA reads TGTGCCAGCAGCTCTAGCGACACGATCTATGGCTACACCTTC. It yields the protein CASSSSDTIYGYTF. The J gene is TRBJ1-2, the V gene TRBV7-9, with D uncertain. The CDR3 extends over 14 amino acids. Germline CDR1 reads SEHNR; CDR2 reads FQNEAQ (reference sequence). V dropped 4 bases and J dropped 4 bases, with 13 bases sitting between them.

In the case of this clone: Other DNA sequences from this sample encode an identical CDR3 as well. The chain recombines TRBV9 with TRBJ2-3; TRBD2 matches at 12 bases. The CDR3 runs to 16 residues. After removal of 5 bases from V and 2 bases from J, the junction contained 6 bases not matched to a gene. Germline V gives CDR1 SGDLS, CDR2 YYNGEE. The CDR3 DNA is TGTGCCAGCAGTGCAGGGACTAGCGGGTACACAGATACGCAGTATTTT. Protein product: CASSAGTSGYTDTQYF.

The J gene is TRBJ2-5, the V gene TRBV6-6, with D perhaps being TRBD1 or TRBD2 (5 bases each). This CDR3 contains 14 residues. CDR1 is MNHNY and CDR2 is SVGAGI in the germline V gene (reference sequence). V was cut by 7 bases and J by 0 bases, with 12 bases left in between. The CDR3 protein is CASTPLGDQETQYF. The DNA of the CDR3 is TGTGCCAGCACCCCGTTGGGGGACCAAGAGACCCAGTACTTC.

The rearrangement links TRBV7-9 to TRBJ2-7; no reliable D call. The CDR3 runs to 10 residues. Trimming removed 10 bases from V and 5 bases from J, with 9 bases in between. Germline CDR1 SEHNR, CDR2 FQNEAQ (reference sequence). Here the CDR3 DNA reads TGTGCCATCAGAAGTAACGAGCAGTACTTC. Protein sequence: CAIRSNEQYF.

This rearrangement joins TRBV15 to TRBJ2-5; TRBD2 aligns across 16 bases. This CDR3 comprises 17 residues. CDR1 LNHNV and CDR2 YYDKDF come from the germline V gene (reference sequence). V was pared by 4 bases and J by 5 bases, with 7 bases of the junction left unmatched. The CDR3 spells CATSKTGTSGRGETQYF. In DNA, the CDR3 is TGTGCCACCAGCAAAACCGGGACTAGCGGGAGGGGGGAGACCCAGTACTTC.

V is TRBV14 and J is TRBJ2-7; maybe TRBD2 (6 bases). The V and J ends lost 1 base and 3 bases respectively, with 25 bases between them. Germline V lookup: CDR1 SGHDN, CDR2 FVKESK. The CDR3 is 19 residues long. CDR3 sequence (DNA): TGTGCCAGCAGCCAAGGGTCCCGCGGGAATTTTCCGTCCTTCTACGAGCAGTACTTC. It is translated as CASSQGSRGNFPSFYEQYF. Drawing the rest from reference TRBV14 and TRBJ2-7, the complete variable domain is EAGVTQFPSHSVIEKGQTVTLRCDPISGHDNLYWYRRVMGKEIKFLLHFVKESKQDESGMPNNRFLAERTGGTYSTLKVQPAELEDSGVYFCASSQGSRGNFPSFYEQYFGPGTRLTVT.

The CDR3 bases are TGCGCCAGCAGCTTGGAACTCGGCGAGCAGTACTTC. Translation: CASSLELGEQYF. The chain recombines TRBV5-1 with TRBJ2-7, with D uncertain. Germline V gene sequence: CDR1 SGHRS, CDR2 YFSETQ. This CDR3 is built from 12 residues. V lost 0 bases and J lost 6, with 7 bases in between.

V gene TRBV19 combines with J gene TRBJ2-1; the D gene is possibly TRBD2 (5 bases). Germline V gene sequence: CDR1 LNHDA, CDR2 SQIVND (reference sequence). The CDR3 has 17 amino acids. Trimming removed 5 bases at V and 4 bases at J, with 21 bases between. DNA of the CDR3: TGTGCCAGTAGTCCTGTCTTGGGAGCGCGGTTGTACAATGAGCAGTTCTTC. It yields the protein CASSPVLGARLYNEQFF. Together with reference TRBV19 and TRBJ2-1, the CDR3 gives the full variable domain: DGGITQSPKYLFRKEGQNVTLSCEQNLNHDAMYWYRQDPGQGLRLIYYSQIVNDFQKGDIAEGYSVSREKKESFPLTVTSAQKNPTAFYLCASSPVLGARLYNEQFFGPGTRLTVL.

The V and J genes are TRBV28 and TRBJ2-7; 11 bases align to TRBD2. This CDR3 has 15 amino acids. CDR1 is MDHEN, CDR2 SYDVKM, per germline. With 7 bases clipped from V and 6 bases from J, the junction kept 11 bases outside the gene matches. The CDR3 DNA is TGTGCCAGCACCCTAGCGGGAGGTATCTTCAGCGAGCAGTACTTC. This gives the protein CASTLAGGIFSEQYF.

This chain links TRBV11-2 with TRBJ2-1; tentative D call: TRBD2 (5 bases). Germline CDR1 SGHAT, CDR2 FQNNGV. The CDR3 extends over 16 amino acids. The V end was cut by 5 bases, the J end by 8 bases, with 22 bases between. The CDR3 loop reads CASSKTRGIGFDEQFF. For the CDR3, the DNA is TGTGCCAGCAGCAAGACTCGAGGGATCGGGTTCGATGAGCAGTTCTTC.

The genes are TRBV6-6 and TRBJ1-2, with D possibly TRBD1 on 5 matching bases. Germline V lookup: CDR1 MNHNY, CDR2 SVGAGI (reference sequence). The CDR3 contains 13 residues. V lost 11 bases, J lost 5 bases, and 18 bases lay in between. CDR3 in DNA: TGTGCCGCCAAGAGCCGGGGACCTTATGGCTACACCTTC. Translating it yields CAAKSRGPYGYTF.

The chain combines TRBV5-1 with TRBJ2-3, with 9 bases that match TRBD2. The CDR3 length is 14 residues. Per germline, CDR1 SGHRS and CDR2 YFSETQ. Trimming took 5 bases from V and 5 from J; bases not matched to a gene: 6. CDR3 bases: TGCGCCAGCAGGCGGGAGGGCCCGGAAGATACGCAGTATTTT. Translating it yields CASRREGPEDTQYF.

This chain joins TRBV5-1 and TRBJ1-3, with 10 positions matching TRBD1. The CDR3 is 20 amino acids. Losses at the gene ends were 4 bases for V and 3 bases for J; bases not matched to a gene: 19. CDR1 and CDR2 from the germline V gene are SGHRS and YFSETQ. CDR3 nucleotide sequence: TGCGCCAGCAGCCTCCTACCGGGACAGGGGTCTCGGACCGGTGGAAACACCATATATTTT. Its protein product is CASSLLPGQGSRTGGNTIYF. The complete variable domain, with remaining parts taken from reference TRBV5-1 and TRBJ1-3, reads KAGVTQTPRYLIKTRGQQVTLSCSPISGHRSVSWYQQTPGQGLQFLFEYFSETQRNKGNFPGRFSGRQFSNSRSEMNVSTLELGDSALYLCASSLLPGQGSRTGGNTIYFGEGSWLTVV.

The V call is TRBV5-4, the J call TRBJ1-1; 7 bases are shared with TRBD1. The CDR3 runs 15 residues. Losses at the gene ends were 0 bases for V and 3 bases for J; bases not matched to a gene: 5. Germline V gene data show CDR1 as SGHNT and CDR2 as YYREEE (reference sequence). CDR3 loop: CASSLDEGAYTEAFF. For the CDR3, the DNA is TGTGCCAGCAGCTTGGACGAGGGGGCCTACACTGAAGCTTTCTTT.

J is TRBJ2-2 and V is TRBV28; a weak D match, TRBD1 (6 bases). The germline V gene encodes CDR1 MDHEN and CDR2 SYDVKM. This CDR3 contains 14 residues. V dropped 5 bases and J dropped 6 bases, with 13 bases sitting between them. Here the CDR3 reads CASSADSPPGELFF. The CDR3 DNA reads as TGTGCCAGCAGTGCGGACAGTCCCCCCGGGGAGCTGTTTTTT.